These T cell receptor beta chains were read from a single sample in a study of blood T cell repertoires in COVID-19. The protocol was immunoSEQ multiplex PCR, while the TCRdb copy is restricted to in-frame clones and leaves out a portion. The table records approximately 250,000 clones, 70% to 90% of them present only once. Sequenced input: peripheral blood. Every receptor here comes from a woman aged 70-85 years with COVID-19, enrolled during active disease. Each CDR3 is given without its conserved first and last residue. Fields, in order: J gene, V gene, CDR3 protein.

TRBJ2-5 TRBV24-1 ATSDARDSQETQY
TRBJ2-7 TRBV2 ASSGTAPYEQY
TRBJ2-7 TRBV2 ASNDKRGVSEQY
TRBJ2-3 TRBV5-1 ASSSAGTGPTDTQY
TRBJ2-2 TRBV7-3 ASSLTGGLADTGELF
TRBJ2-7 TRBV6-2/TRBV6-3 ASSYGGGPYEQY
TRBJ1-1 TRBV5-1 ASSQGQGGTEAF
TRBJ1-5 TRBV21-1 ASSLKARTGRNQPQH
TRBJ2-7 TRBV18 ASSRDYFYEQY
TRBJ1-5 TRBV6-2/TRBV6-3 ASSYGIGASNQPQH
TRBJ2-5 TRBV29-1 SVEDGGAATQY